The T cell receptor beta chain described here comes from a study of cytomegalovirus exposure and HLA in healthy donors. Study background: An early data release held some 89 million unique TCRs from HLA-typed donors.

It was with 60 Vbeta and 13 Jbeta primers that the PCR ran. Here immunoSEQ multiplex PCR was the method, and the copy in TCRdb shows in-frame clones only, minus some. Its table lists about 54,000 clones. CDR1 is LNHDA and CDR2 is SQIVND in the germline V gene (reference sequence). This CDR3 region has 15 residues. The trim removed 1 base at V and 7 bases at J, leaving 6 bases unmatched. Notes on the study in general: About 87% or about 30% of the time was how often most TCR beta V segments were productive, according to an earlier analysis. A later analysis revealed that TCR association rates differed between HLA loci, peaking at DRB1 and bottoming out at HLA-C. Both high specificity and high sensitivity reportedly marked the classifier's diagnosis of cytomegalovirus status.

Notes on this clone: Antigen unknown.

V usage is TRBV19 and J usage is TRBJ1-5; 8 bases agree with TRBD1. The TCR was taken from a woman aged 40-49 years in good health and CMV-seronegative. The specimen was PBMCs. The CDR3 is CASSIGSQGAQPQHF. In nucleotides, the CDR3 is TGTGCCAGTAGTATAGGGAGTCAGGGGGCACAGCCCCAGCATTTT.